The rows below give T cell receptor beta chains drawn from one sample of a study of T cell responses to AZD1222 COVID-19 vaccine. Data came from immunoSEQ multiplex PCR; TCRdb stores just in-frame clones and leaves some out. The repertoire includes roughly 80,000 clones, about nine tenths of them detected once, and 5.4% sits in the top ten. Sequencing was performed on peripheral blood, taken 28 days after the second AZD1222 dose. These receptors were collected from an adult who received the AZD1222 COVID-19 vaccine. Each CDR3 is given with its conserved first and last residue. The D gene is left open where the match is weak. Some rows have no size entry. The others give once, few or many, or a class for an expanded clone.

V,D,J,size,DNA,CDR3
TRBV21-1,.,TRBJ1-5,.,TGTGCCAGGGGGGATCAGCCCCAGCATTTT,CARGDQPQHF
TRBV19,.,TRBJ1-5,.,TGTGCCAGTAGCCCGGGTGGGGGGAGAGGCCAGCCCCAGCATTTT,CASSPGGGRGQPQHF
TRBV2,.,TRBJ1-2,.,TGTGCCAGCAGCCCTTATCGTACTGGCTACACCTTC,CASSPYRTGYTF
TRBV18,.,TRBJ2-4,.,TGTGCCAGCTCACCCTCAAGGGACATTCAGTACTTC,CASSPSRDIQYF
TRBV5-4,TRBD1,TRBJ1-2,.,TGTGCCAGCAGACTGGACAGGGCCACCCCTTATGGCTACACCTTC,CASRLDRATPYGYTF
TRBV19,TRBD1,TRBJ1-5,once,TGTGCCAGTAGTATAGGGACAGGGAGGACTCAGCCCCAGCATTTT,CASSIGTGRTQPQHF
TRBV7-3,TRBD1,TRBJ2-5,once,TGTGCCAGCAGCCCTGGACAGGGGGGTCCGGAGACCCAGTACTTC,CASSPGQGGPETQYF
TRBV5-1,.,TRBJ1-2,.,TGCGCCAGCAGCTTGTCACCAGAGGGAGGCTACACCTTC,CASSLSPEGGYTF
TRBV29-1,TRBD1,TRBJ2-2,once,TGCAGCGCCAGGGGGCTTGGGACCGGGGAGCTGTTTTTT,CSARGLGTGELFF
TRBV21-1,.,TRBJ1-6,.,TGTGCCAGCAACTTAGCGACAGGGATCTACTCCTATAATTCACCCCTCCACTTT,CASNLATGIYSYNSPLHF
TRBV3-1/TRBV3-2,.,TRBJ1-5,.,TGTGCCAGCAGCCCCCAAGCCGACACCAATCAGCCCCAGCATTTT,CASSPQADTNQPQHF
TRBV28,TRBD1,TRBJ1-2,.,TGTGCCAGCAGGACAGGGAAGAACTATGGCTACACCTTC,CASRTGKNYGYTF
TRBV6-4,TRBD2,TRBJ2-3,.,TGTGCCAGCAGTGACTCTAGCGGGGGGGCAGATACGCAGTATTTT,CASSDSSGGADTQYF
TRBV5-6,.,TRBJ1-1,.,TGTGCCAGCAGCACCCCCGGGTGGGGAGTGGCTTTCTTT,CASSTPGWGVAFF
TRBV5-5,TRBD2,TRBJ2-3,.,TGTGCCAGCAGTCCTGGACTAGCGGGGGGGCAGTTAGGGACAGATACGCAGTATTTT,CASSPGLAGGQLGTDTQYF
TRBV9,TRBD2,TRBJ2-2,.,TGTGCCAGCAGCGTAGATACTAGCGGGGCCACCGGGGAGCTGTTTTTT,CASSVDTSGATGELFF
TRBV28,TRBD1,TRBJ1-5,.,TGTGCCAGCAGGGGGACAGGGGAGTATCAGCCCCAGCATTTT,CASRGTGEYQPQHF
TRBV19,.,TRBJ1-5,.,TGTGCCAGTAGTAAACAGGTTAGCAATCAGCCCCAGCATTTT,CASSKQVSNQPQHF
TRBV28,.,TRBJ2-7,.,TGTGCCAGCAGTGCCCCGCTCGGGCTTTTGGAGCAGTACTTC,CASSAPLGLLEQYF
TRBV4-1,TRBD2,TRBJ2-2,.,TGCGCCAGCAGCCAAGATCCCCCCGGGGGGGAAGGCGGGGAGCTGTTTTTT,CASSQDPPGGEGGELFF
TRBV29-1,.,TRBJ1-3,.,TGCAGCGTTGCAGGTTCTGGAAACACCATATATTTT,CSVAGSGNTIYF
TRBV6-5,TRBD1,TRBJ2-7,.,TGTGCCAGCGTCCCGGGACAGGGGCCTTACGAGCAGTACTTC,CASVPGQGPYEQYF
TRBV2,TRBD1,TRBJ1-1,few,TGTGCCAGCAGTGCGATGACAGGGGGCGGCGCGGCTTTCTTT,CASSAMTGGGAAFF
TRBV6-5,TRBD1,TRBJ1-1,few,TGTGCCAGCAGTTACCCCAGGGGGGGGAACACTGAAGCTTTCTTT,CASSYPRGGNTEAFF
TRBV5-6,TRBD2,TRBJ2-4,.,TGTGCCAGCAGCTTGCCCATAGCGGGGACGAGACTAGCCAAAAACATTCAGTACTTC,CASSLPIAGTRLAKNIQYF
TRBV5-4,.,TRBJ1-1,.,TGTGCCAGCAGCTTCGGAGGGCCGAACACTGAAGCTTTCTTT,CASSFGGPNTEAFF
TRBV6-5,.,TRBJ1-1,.,TGTGCCAGCAACTTGGGGGCAGGGGCTAACACTGAAGCTTTCTTT,CASNLGAGANTEAFF
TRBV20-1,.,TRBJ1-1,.,TGCAGTGCTAGTAGCAGGCAGGCGAACACTGAAGCTTTCTTT,CSASSRQANTEAFF
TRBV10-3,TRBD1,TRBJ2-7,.,TGTGCCATCGCCGAGACAGGGTACAACAACGAGCAGTACTTC,CAIAETGYNNEQYF
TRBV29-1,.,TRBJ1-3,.,TGCAGCGGTTGGACTGGAAACACCATATATTTT,CSGWTGNTIYF
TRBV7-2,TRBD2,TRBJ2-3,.,TGTGCCAGCAGCTCCGGACTAGCGGGGGGGGCAGATACGCAGTATTTT,CASSSGLAGGADTQYF